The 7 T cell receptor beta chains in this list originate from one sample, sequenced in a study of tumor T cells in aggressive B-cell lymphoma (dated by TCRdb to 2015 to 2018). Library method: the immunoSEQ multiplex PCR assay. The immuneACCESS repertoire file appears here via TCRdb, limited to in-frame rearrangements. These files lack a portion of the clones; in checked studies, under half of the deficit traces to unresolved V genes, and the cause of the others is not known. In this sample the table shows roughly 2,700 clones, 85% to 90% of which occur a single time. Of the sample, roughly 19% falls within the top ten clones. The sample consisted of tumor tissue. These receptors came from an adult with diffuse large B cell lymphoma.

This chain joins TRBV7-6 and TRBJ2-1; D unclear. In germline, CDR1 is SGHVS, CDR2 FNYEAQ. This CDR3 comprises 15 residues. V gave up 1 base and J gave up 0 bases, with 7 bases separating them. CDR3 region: CASSLDSVSYNEQFF. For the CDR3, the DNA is TGTGCCAGCAGCTTAGACTCGGTCTCCTACAATGAGCAGTTCTTC.

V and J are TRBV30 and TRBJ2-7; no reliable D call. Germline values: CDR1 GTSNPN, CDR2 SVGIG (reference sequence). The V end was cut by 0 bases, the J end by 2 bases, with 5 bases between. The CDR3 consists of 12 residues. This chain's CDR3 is CAWSVQTYEQYF. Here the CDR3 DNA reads TGTGCCTGGAGTGTACAGACCTACGAGCAGTACTTC.

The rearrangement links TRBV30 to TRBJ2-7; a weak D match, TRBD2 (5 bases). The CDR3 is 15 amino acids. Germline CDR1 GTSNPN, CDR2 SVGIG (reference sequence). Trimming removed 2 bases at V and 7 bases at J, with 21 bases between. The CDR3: CAWSRAAEDSGEQYF. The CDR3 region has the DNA TGTGCCTGGAGTCGGGCGGCAGAGGATTCGGGGGAGCAGTACTTC.

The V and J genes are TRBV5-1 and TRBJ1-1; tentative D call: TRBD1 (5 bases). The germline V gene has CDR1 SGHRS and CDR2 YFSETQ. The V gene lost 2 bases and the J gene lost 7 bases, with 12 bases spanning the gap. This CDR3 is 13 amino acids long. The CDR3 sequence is CASSFGGTFEAFF. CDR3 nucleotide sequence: TGCGCCAGCAGCTTTGGAGGGACTTTTGAAGCTTTCTTT.

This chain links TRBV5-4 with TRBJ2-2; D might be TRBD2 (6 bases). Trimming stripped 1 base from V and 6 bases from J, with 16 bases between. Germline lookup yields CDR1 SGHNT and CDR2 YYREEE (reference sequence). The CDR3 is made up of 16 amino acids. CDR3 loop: CASSLFAAGGSGELFF. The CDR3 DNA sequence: TGTGCCAGCAGCTTGTTTGCGGCTGGGGGGTCCGGGGAGCTGTTTTTT. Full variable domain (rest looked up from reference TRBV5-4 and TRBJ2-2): ETGVTQSPTHLIKTRGQQVTLRCSSQSGHNTVSWYQQALGQGPQFIFQYYREEENGRGNFPPRFSGLQFPNYSSELNVNALELDDSALYLCASSLFAAGGSGELFFGEGSRLTVL.

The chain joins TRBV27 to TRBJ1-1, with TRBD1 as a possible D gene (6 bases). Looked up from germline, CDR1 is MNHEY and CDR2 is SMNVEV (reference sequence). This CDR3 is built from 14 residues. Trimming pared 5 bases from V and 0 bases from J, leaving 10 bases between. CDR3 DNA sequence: TGTGCCAGCAGTACGGGGGGCGTGAACACTGAAGCTTTCTTT. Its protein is CASSTGGVNTEAFF.

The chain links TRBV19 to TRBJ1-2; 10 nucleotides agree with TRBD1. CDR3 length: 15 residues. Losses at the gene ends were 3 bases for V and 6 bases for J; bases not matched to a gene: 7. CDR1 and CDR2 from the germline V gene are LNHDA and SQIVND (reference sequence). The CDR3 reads CASSMGQGNRDGYTF. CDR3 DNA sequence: TGTGCCAGTAGTATGGGACAGGGGAACCGCGATGGCTACACCTTC.